This entry lists 27 T cell receptor beta chains sequenced from one sample in a study of cytomegalovirus exposure and HLA in healthy donors. Primers included in the PCR were 60 Vbeta and 13 Jbeta primers. Measured with immunoSEQ multiplex PCR; TCRdb has only the in-frame clones, and not every one. The table has 150,000 to 200,000 clones, 65% to 80% seen once. The sequencing input was PBMCs. These receptors all come from a woman aged 40 to 50 in good health and CMV-seropositive.

The chain employs TRBV29-1 and TRBJ2-7, with a tentative D call TRBD2 (6 bases). There are 17 residues in the CDR3. Germline CDR1 reads SQVTM; CDR2 reads ANQGSEA. Trimming cost V 5 bases and J 0 bases, with 23 bases left between them. The CDR3 region is CSVLGVYGGTISYEQYF. The DNA of the CDR3 is TGCAGCGTTTTAGGGGTTTATGGGGGGACGATCTCCTACGAGCAGTACTTC.

The CDR3 protein is CASSLERTVQETQYF. CDR3 DNA: TGTGCCAGCAGCTTAGAAAGGACAGTTCAAGAGACCCAGTACTTC. This chain uses TRBV7-8 with TRBJ2-5; D might be TRBD1 (6 bases). V lost 1 base and J lost 2, with 11 bases in between. The CDR3 spans 15 residues. Germline loops: CDR1 SGHVS, CDR2 FQNEAQ.

The chain uses TRBV7-9 and TRBJ2-7, with 12 bases identical to TRBD2. J gave up 2 bases and V 5 bases, and 10 bases lay outside the gene matches. The germline V gene encodes CDR1 SEHNR and CDR2 FQNEAQ (reference sequence). This CDR3 is built from 17 residues. In DNA, the CDR3 is TGTGCCAGCAGCAACGCAGAATCTAGCGGGAGGGCCTACGAGCAGTACTTC. It codes for CASSNAESSGRAYEQYF.

This chain joins TRBV7-9 and TRBJ1-4, with 8 nucleotides matching TRBD1. Germline CDR1 reads SEHNR; CDR2 reads FQNEAQ (reference sequence). With 5 bases clipped from V and 0 bases from J, the junction kept 5 bases outside the gene matches. The CDR3 is 16 amino acids. This chain's CDR3 is CASSDLQGATNEKLFF. CDR3 nucleotides: TGTGCCAGCAGCGACCTACAGGGGGCAACTAATGAAAAACTGTTTTTT.

The CDR3 nucleotides read TGTGCCAGCAGCCCCCCAGGCGGGGGTTCCTACGAGCAGTACTTC. Amino acid sequence: CASSPPGGGSYEQYF. The V call is TRBV28, the J call TRBJ2-7; 7 bases agree with TRBD2. This CDR3 spans 15 amino acids. J was trimmed by 1 base and V by 6 bases; bases with no gene match: 9. Germline V gene data show CDR1 as MDHEN and CDR2 as SYDVKM.

V and J are TRBV7-9 and TRBJ2-7; D is possibly TRBD1 (6 bases). Germline CDR1 reads SEHNR; CDR2 reads FQNEAQ (reference sequence). V lost 7 bases and J lost 0, with 16 bases in between. This CDR3 is 15 amino acids long. The CDR3 sequence is CASNPTGTSSYEQYF. As DNA, the CDR3 is TGTGCCAGCAACCCCACCGGGACAAGCTCCTACGAGCAGTACTTC.

The genes are TRBV25-1 and TRBJ1-5; 8 bases are shared with TRBD1. Per germline, CDR1 MGHDK and CDR2 SYGVNS. CDR3 length: 15 amino acids. J gave up 1 base and V 5 bases, and 4 bases lay outside the gene matches. This chain's CDR3 is CASSWGTGSNQPQHF. The CDR3, as DNA: TGTGCCAGCAGTTGGGGGACAGGCAGCAATCAGCCCCAGCATTTT.

This rearrangement joins TRBV10-1 to TRBJ2-3; no clear D. CDR3 length: 15 amino acids. With 6 bases removed from V and 4 bases from J, the gap between germline ends came to 17 bases. Germline V lookup: CDR1 WNHNN, CDR2 SYGVQD (reference sequence). For the CDR3, the DNA is TGCGCCAGCAGCTCCGGCCCCGCCGAGGCAGATACGCAGTATTTT. Translation: CASSSGPAEADTQYF.

The chain recombines TRBV4-2 with TRBJ2-1; 7 bases map to TRBD2. V was clipped by 4 bases and J by 6 bases; unmatched bases: 9. Germline assignment: CDR1 LGHNA and CDR2 YNFKEQ. The CDR3 has 15 amino acids. The CDR3 sequence: CASSPGAGFSNEQFF. CDR3 DNA sequence: TGTGCCAGCAGCCCGGGAGCGGGGTTTAGCAATGAGCAGTTCTTC.

This chain joins TRBV30 and TRBJ2-1; 7 bases align to TRBD2. This CDR3 contains 16 residues. The V gene's germline CDR1 is GTSNPN and CDR2 SVGIG (reference sequence). Unmatched junction bases numbered 7, after V lost 2 bases and J lost 0 bases. CDR3 protein: CAWSIKRGISYNEQFF. Written as DNA, the CDR3 is TGTGCCTGGAGTATAAAGCGGGGTATCTCCTACAATGAGCAGTTCTTC.

The V gene is TRBV19, the J gene TRBJ1-3; a possible D gene is TRBD1 (5 bases). This CDR3 is built from 15 residues. V shed 4 bases and J shed 0 bases, with 10 bases lying between them. Germline assignment: CDR1 LNHDA and CDR2 SQIVND (reference sequence). This chain's CDR3 is CASSRDSVSGNTIYF. CDR3 in DNA: TGTGCCAGTAGTAGAGACAGCGTCTCTGGAAACACCATATATTTT. Full variable domain (remainder filled in from reference TRBV19 and TRBJ1-3): DGGITQSPKYLFRKEGQNVTLSCEQNLNHDAMYWYRQDPGQGLRLIYYSQIVNDFQKGDIAEGYSVSREKKESFPLTVTSAQKNPTAFYLCASSRDSVSGNTIYFGEGSWLTVV.

V and J are TRBV5-6 and TRBJ1-2; 8 bases are a match to TRBD1. This CDR3 comprises 14 residues. Trimming cost V 3 bases and J 2 bases; bases outside gene matches: 3. Per the germline V gene, CDR1 is SGHDT and CDR2 is YYEEEE. CDR3 residues: CASSSDRANYGYTF. The CDR3 DNA reads TGTGCCAGCAGCTCGGACAGGGCCAACTATGGCTACACCTTC. Looking up the rest from reference TRBV5-6 and TRBJ1-2 gives the full variable domain: DAGVTQSPTHLIKTRGQQVTLRCSPKSGHDTVSWYQQALGQGPQFIFQYYEEEERQRGNFPDRFSGHQFPNYSSELNVNALLLGDSALYLCASSSDRANYGYTFGSGTRLTVV.

The V and J genes are TRBV6-1 and TRBJ2-5; TRBD2 matches at 10 bases. The CDR3 has 17 amino acids. The ends lost 3 bases at V and 4 bases at J; junction bases unmatched: 11. The V gene's germline CDR1 is MNHNS and CDR2 SASEGT. The CDR3 is CASSDAWSGGASETQYF. The CDR3 DNA follows: TGTGCCAGCAGTGATGCCTGGAGCGGGGGGGCGTCAGAGACCCAGTACTTC.

Here the CDR3 reads CASSVTGGYGYTF. The CDR3, as DNA: TGTGCCAGCAGCGTGACAGGGGGGTATGGCTACACCTTC. V usage is TRBV5-4 and J usage is TRBJ1-2, with TRBD1 matching over 9 bases. CDR1 is SGHNT, CDR2 YYREEE, per germline (reference sequence). V was pared by 4 bases and J by 5 bases, with 3 bases of the junction left unmatched. The CDR3 has 13 residues. The entire variable domain, with the rest obtained from reference TRBV5-4 and TRBJ1-2, is as follows: ETGVTQSPTHLIKTRGQQVTLRCSSQSGHNTVSWYQQALGQGPQFIFQYYREEENGRGNFPPRFSGLQFPNYSSELNVNALELDDSALYLCASSVTGGYGYTFGSGTRLTVV.

This chain connects TRBV28 to TRBJ2-7; TRBD2 aligns across 11 bases. Germline V gives CDR1 MDHEN, CDR2 SYDVKM. The V gene end was trimmed by 5 bases and the J gene end by 4 bases; junction bases not matched to a gene: 4. This CDR3 comprises 14 residues. The CDR3 loop is CASSLAGGPYEQYF. The CDR3 DNA follows: TGTGCCAGCAGTCTAGCGGGAGGCCCTTACGAGCAGTACTTC.

The gene calls are TRBV2 and TRBJ1-2, with D tentatively TRBD1 (6 bases). Trimming removed 6 bases at V and 1 base at J, with 12 bases between. Germline CDR1 SNHLY, CDR2 FYNNEI. The CDR3 extends over 14 amino acids. CDR3 sequence (DNA): TGTGCCAGCAGGGACCGGGACATTAACTATGGCTACACCTTC. Translating it yields CASRDRDINYGYTF.

On this clone: Other DNA sequences in the same sample also yield this CDR3. The chain employs TRBV9 and TRBJ2-2; 9 nucleotides match TRBD2. V trimming: 2 bases; J trimming: 4 bases; junction bases outside the gene matches: 3. CDR1 is SGDLS and CDR2 is YYNGEE in the germline V gene. The CDR3 sequence is 15 residues long. The CDR3, as DNA: TGTGCCAGCAGCGTCGCGGGGGGGGGCACCGGGGAGCTGTTTTTT. Translated, it gives CASSVAGGGTGELFF.

The sample holds one count of this clone. The chain has TRBV6-5 and TRBJ2-1, with 9 bases that match TRBD2. This CDR3 region has 15 residues. CDR1 is MNHEY, CDR2 SVGAGI, per germline. With V trimmed by 3 bases and J by 6 bases, 6 bases remained unmatched. The CDR3 nucleotides read TGTGCCAGCAGTTATTCGGGCGGGAGGGTCAATGAGCAGTTCTTC. Protein: CASSYSGGRVNEQFF.

The chain recombines TRBV25-1 with TRBJ2-1; 7 nucleotides match TRBD2. The length of the CDR3 is 14 residues. The germline CDR1 and CDR2 sequences are MGHDK and SYGVNS. The J segment lost 8 bases and the V segment lost 4 bases, leaving 8 bases of the junction unmatched. The CDR3 DNA reads TGTGCCAGCAGTGGAACTAGCGTTGGAGATGAGCAGTTCTTC. Its translation: CASSGTSVGDEQFF.

The chain joins TRBV7-9 to TRBJ1-4, with TRBD1 matching over 7 bases. V lost 3 bases and J lost 5; bases outside the gene matches: 9. This CDR3 is 16 amino acids long. Germline CDR1 is SEHNR and CDR2 is FQNEAQ (reference sequence). In nucleotides, the CDR3 is TGTGCCAGCAGCTTCCCGCCCGGGACAGAAAATGAAAAACTGTTTTTT. Translating it yields CASSFPPGTENEKLFF.

The DNA of the CDR3 is TGTGCCAGCAGCTTTGGGACAGCGAACACCGGGGAGCTGTTTTTT. It specifies CASSFGTANTGELFF. The rearrangement uses TRBV5-8 and TRBJ2-2, with 7 bases fitting TRBD1. The CDR3 is 15 residues long. Germline V lookup: CDR1 SGHTS, CDR2 YDEGEE. J gave up 0 bases and V 2 bases, and 1 base lay outside the gene matches.

This clone was counted once. The chain links TRBV4-1 to TRBJ2-7, with no clear D. Deletions cut 10 bases from V and 4 bases from J, with 17 bases between. Germline-derived CDR1 and CDR2 are MGHRA and YSYEKL. The CDR3 covers 13 residues. The CDR3 nucleotides are TGCGCCACCAAAGCCATACTACATTACGAGCAGTACTTC. This encodes CATKAILHYEQYF.

Of note for this clone: A read error may produce the germline difference seen at one junction end. As DNA, the CDR3 is TGTGCCAGCATCCGAAGCGGAAACGCCATATATTTT. As protein: CASIRSGNAIYF. V gene TRBV6-1 combines with J gene TRBJ1-3; no clear D. Germline V CDR1 and CDR2: MNHNS, SASEGT. The CDR3 has 12 residues.

This sequence joins TRBV29-1 and TRBJ2-5; D is unresolved. The J call is doubtful: the DNA matches TRBJ2-7 better. The CDR3 extends over 11 amino acids. Germline V gives CDR1 SQVTM, CDR2 ANQGSEA. CDR3 sequence (DNA): TGCAGCGTTGGTTCGGGTAGCGAGCAGTACTTC. Residues: CSVGSGSEQYF.

The chain recombines TRBV7-2 with TRBJ1-1; D remains ambiguous. Between the trimmed V and J ends, which lost 2 bases and 3 bases, there was a span of 10 bases. Germline assignment: CDR1 SGHTA and CDR2 FQGNSA. This CDR3 is built from 14 residues. The CDR3 DNA follows: TGTGCCAGCAGCTTAAGAGATCGGTACACTGAAGCTTTCTTT. Amino acid sequence: CASSLRDRYTEAFF. Drawing the rest from reference TRBV7-2 and TRBJ1-1, the complete variable domain is GAGVSQSPSNKVTEKGKDVELRCDPISGHTALYWYRQSLGQGLEFLIYFQGNSAPDKSGLPSDRFSAERTGGSVSTLTIQRTQQEDSAVYLCASSLRDRYTEAFFGQGTRLTVV.

The chain combines TRBV5-1 with TRBJ2-1, with TRBD2 as a possible D gene (6 bases). This CDR3 has 15 amino acids. V was shortened by 2 bases and J by 12 bases, with 21 bases between the two germline ends. In germline, CDR1 is SGHRS, CDR2 YFSETQ. DNA of the CDR3: TGCGCCAGCAGCTTTGCGGGGTCTCCATTTGGAGGGCAGTTCTTC. Residues: CASSFAGSPFGGQFF.

The V gene is TRBV7-2, the J gene TRBJ1-2, with a tentative D call TRBD1 (5 bases). The germline CDR1 and CDR2 sequences are SGHTA and FQGNSA. V shed 1 base and J shed 0 bases, with 9 bases lying between them. The CDR3 has 15 amino acids. The CDR3 nucleotides read TGTGCCAGCAGCTTAGAGGGGCTCCCTAACTATGGCTACACCTTC. This gives the protein CASSLEGLPNYGYTF. The full variable domain, with the rest looked up from reference TRBV7-2 and TRBJ1-2, is GAGVSQSPSNKVTEKGKDVELRCDPISGHTALYWYRQSLGQGLEFLIYFQGNSAPDKSGLPSDRFSAERTGGSVSTLTIQRTQQEDSAVYLCASSLEGLPNYGYTFGSGTRLTVV.